The next 9 T cell receptor beta chains were all read from a single sample in a study of CD8 T cells in ankylosing spondylitis. MiXCR was run by TCRdb on the 5' RACE reads, yielding one entry per CDR3 protein. Of 290,000 or so distinct CDR3 sequences in the sample, less than 25% were seen once. Sequenced sample: blood, either unsorted or a sorted T cell fraction (not recorded which). Receptor source: a female donor with ankylosing spondylitis or in good health (not recorded which).

This clonotype was picked up a small number of times. V and J are TRBV20-1 and TRBJ2-1, with D maybe TRBD2 (5 bases). The CDR3 covers 15 residues. V lost 3 bases, J lost 0 bases, and 12 bases lay in between. Germline values: CDR1 DFQATT, CDR2 SNEGSKA (reference sequence). For the CDR3, the DNA is TGCAGTGCTAGCACCCTAGCTTACTCCTACAATGAGCAGTTCTTC. The encoded protein is CSASTLAYSYNEQFF.

This clonotype was seen only once. J is TRBJ1-4 and V is TRBV2; D gene uncertain. The V gene lost 2 bases and the J gene lost 7 bases, with 11 bases spanning the gap. The CDR3 has 14 residues. Germline CDR1 reads SNHLY; CDR2 reads FYNNEI. The CDR3 loop reads CASSETGGFEKLFF. The CDR3 DNA is TGTGCCAGCAGTGAAACGGGAGGGTTTGAAAAACTGTTTTTT.

This clonotype was counted between two and nine times. V and J are TRBV5-6 and TRBJ2-5; D tentatively reads TRBD1 or TRBD2 (5 bases each). Germline V gene sequence: CDR1 SGHDT, CDR2 YYEEEE. Trimming shortened V by 4 bases and J by 7 bases, and 20 bases separated the two germline ends. The CDR3 is 15 amino acids. The CDR3 loop is CASSRATGRPGTQYF. The CDR3 DNA reads TGTGCCAGCAGCCGAGCAACGGGACGCCCAGGGACCCAGTACTTC.

There are a few counts of this clonotype. V usage is TRBV12-3 or TRBV12-4 and J usage is TRBJ2-7, with D perhaps matching TRBD1 or TRBD2 (6 bases each). V was pared by 1 base and J by 0 bases, with 10 bases between. This CDR3 region has 15 residues. CDR3 sequence reads: CASSLEGGGSYEQYF. The DNA of the CDR3 is TGTGCCAGCAGTTTAGAAGGAGGGGGCTCCTACGAGCAGTACTTC.

V usage is TRBV7-6 and J usage is TRBJ2-7, with D tentatively TRBD1 (7 bases). This CDR3 comprises 16 residues. From germline, CDR1 is SGHVS and CDR2 FNYEAQ. The V end was cut by 5 bases, the J end by 2 bases, with 19 bases between. This chain's CDR3 is CASSPRTGGMPYEQYF. As DNA, the CDR3 is TGTGCCAGCAGCCCCAGGACAGGAGGGATGCCCTACGAGCAGTACTTC.

This rearrangement joins TRBV21-1 to TRBJ2-1; TRBD2 reflects the table's D call only, with no check against the DNA. TRBV21-1 is classified as a pseudogene. The CDR3 spans 16 residues. Written as DNA, the CDR3 is TGTGCCAGCAGCAAAGACCATAGCGGGAGCGGAGATGAGCAGTTCTTC. It yields the protein CASSKDHSGSGDEQFF.

In this sample, this clonotype turned up many times. J is TRBJ2-7 and V is TRBV29-1; tentatively, D is TRBD1 (6 bases). Trimming removed 3 bases from V and 2 bases from J, with 14 bases in between. Germline CDR1 reads SQVTM; CDR2 reads ANQGSEA. The length of the CDR3 is 14 residues. The CDR3, as DNA: TGCAGCGTTGATGTACAGGGTGAACCCTACGAGCAGTACTTC. It translates to CSVDVQGEPYEQYF.

This clonotype has only a few counts. The rearrangement joins TRBV29-1 to TRBJ2-7; D is uncertain. In germline, CDR1 is SQVTM, CDR2 ANQGSEA. CDR3 length equals 13 residues. Trimming shortened V by 6 bases and J by 2 bases, and 14 bases separated the two germline ends. The CDR3: CSVRAESAYEQYF. In nucleotides, the CDR3 is TGCAGCGTCAGAGCCGAGTCGGCCTACGAGCAGTACTTC.

The chain carries TRBV3-1 and TRBJ2-5; TRBD2 matches at 7 bases. Trimming at V came to 10 bases and at J to 4 bases, leaving 6 bases not matched to a gene. Germline V gene data show CDR1 as LGHDT and CDR2 as YNNKEL (reference sequence). The CDR3 contains 12 residues. Written as DNA, the CDR3 is TGTGCCACCGGGGACTACGGAGAGACCCAGTACTTC. Translating it yields CATGDYGETQYF.